One and the same sample provided the 26 T cell receptor beta chains below, sequenced in a study of PD-1 blockade in classical Hodgkin lymphoma. Clones were sequenced by immunoSEQ multiplex PCR, and TCRdb holds only the in-frame ones, with some missing. The table has around 57,000 clones, roughly nine tenths seen once. Time point here: cycle 4 day 1 (C4D1), after 6 weeks of nivolumab. In every patient, relapse followed autologous stem cell transplantation, while exposure to brentuximab vedotin differed. This specimen was peripheral blood mononuclear cells (PBMCs), taken before the fourth cycle of nivolumab. The receptors stem from a human donor with classical Hodgkin lymphoma.

This clone showed up just a few times. The chain employs TRBV29-1 and TRBJ2-7; perhaps TRBD2 as D (5 bases). The CDR3 loop spans 13 amino acids. Germline values: CDR1 SQVTM, CDR2 ANQGSEA. Trimming shortened V by 7 bases and J by 3 bases, and 16 bases separated the two germline ends. CDR3 nucleotide sequence: TGCAGCGCTCTCCTTAGTGGGAGCTACGAGCAGTACTTC. Amino acids: CSALLSGSYEQYF.

The genes are TRBV5-8 and TRBJ1-3, with a possible D match to TRBD1 (5 bases). Germline V gene sequence: CDR1 SGHTS, CDR2 YDEGEE. This CDR3 has 13 residues. V gave up 5 bases and J gave up 7 bases, with 13 bases separating them. The CDR3 reads CASRQGLANTIYF. The CDR3 DNA is TGTGCCAGCAGGCAGGGCCTAGCGAACACCATATATTTT.

The V gene is TRBV5-4, the J gene TRBJ1-1; D may be TRBD1 (5 bases). Germline V lookup: CDR1 SGHNT, CDR2 YYREEE (reference sequence). V lost 0 bases and J lost 1, with 10 bases in between. The CDR3 runs to 15 residues. CDR3 sequence: CASSLAGQGNTEAFF. As DNA, the CDR3 is TGTGCCAGCAGCTTGGCGGGTCAGGGGAACACTGAAGCTTTCTTT.

The chain joins TRBV7-2 to TRBJ2-4; tentatively, D is TRBD2 (6 bases). V lost 1 base and J 7 bases, leaving 17 bases between the germline ends. Germline-derived CDR1 and CDR2 are SGHTA and FQGNSA. The CDR3 covers 16 residues. DNA for the CDR3: TGTGCCAGCAGCTTAGACGGTACGGGGGTGGGGAACATTCAGTACTTC. The encoded protein is CASSLDGTGVGNIQYF.

The gene calls are TRBV5-1 and TRBJ2-1; 10 positions agree with TRBD2. The J segment lost 3 bases and the V segment lost 0 bases, leaving 3 bases of the junction unmatched. CDR3 length: 16 residues. Germline loops: CDR1 SGHRS, CDR2 YFSETQ. The DNA for the CDR3 is TGCGCCAGCAGCTTGGTGGCTAGCGGGAGCTACAATGAGCAGTTCTTC. It specifies CASSLVASGSYNEQFF.

The chain links TRBV5-6 to TRBJ2-7, with D possibly matching TRBD1 (6 bases). V was trimmed by 0 bases and J by 3 bases, leaving 13 bases between them. This CDR3 spans 15 amino acids. CDR1 is SGHDT and CDR2 is YYEEEE in the germline V gene. The CDR3 DNA follows: TGTGCCAGCAGCTTGGTAGAGACAGGTTACTACGAGCAGTACTTC. This encodes CASSLVETGYYEQYF.

The gene calls are TRBV5-1 and TRBJ2-7; D is perhaps TRBD1 or TRBD2 (6 bases each). Trimming left V 4 bases short and J 6 bases short, with 14 bases between. The CDR3 sequence is 13 residues long. CDR1 is SGHRS, CDR2 YFSETQ, per germline. The CDR3 region has the DNA TGCGCCAGCAGCCTCGGAGGGGGGCGCGAGCAGTACTTC. Translating gives CASSLGGGREQYF.

The CDR3 loop reads CASSLGAGAAEAFF. Written as DNA, the CDR3 is TGCGCCAGCAGCTTGGGGGCTGGGGCGGCTGAAGCTTTCTTT. V gene TRBV5-1 combines with J gene TRBJ1-1, with D possibly matching TRBD1 (5 bases). Germline CDR1 and CDR2: SGHRS and YFSETQ. Trimming removed 0 bases from V and 6 bases from J, with 12 bases in between. The CDR3 is 14 residues long.

This chain uses TRBV6-1 with TRBJ2-1, with D uncertain. CDR3 length: 13 amino acids. The germline V gene has CDR1 MNHNS and CDR2 SASEGT. V shed 0 bases and J shed 8 bases, with 8 bases lying between them. CDR3 nucleotide sequence: TGTGCCAGCAGTGAAGCCTCCGTCGATGAGCAGTTCTTC. Translation: CASSEASVDEQFF.

V and J are TRBV7-2 and TRBJ2-5; 8 bases are a match to TRBD2. The CDR3 consists of 15 residues. CDR1 and CDR2 from the germline V gene are SGHTA and FQGNSA. The V segment lost 1 base and the J segment 1 base; nucleotides outside the gene matches: 2. The CDR3 sequence is CASSLVGGGQETQYF. The CDR3 DNA reads TGTGCCAGCAGCTTAGTCGGGGGGGGCCAAGAGACCCAGTACTTC. The full variable domain, completed using reference TRBV7-2 and TRBJ2-5, is GAGVSQSPSNKVTEKGKDVELRCDPISGHTALYWYRQSLGQGLEFLIYFQGNSAPDKSGLPSDRFSAERTGGSVSTLTIQRTQQEDSAVYLCASSLVGGGQETQYFGPGTRLLVL.

About this clone: Other DNA sequences within the sample encode an identical CDR3. The chain links TRBV18 to TRBJ1-1; no reliable D call. CDR1 KGHSH and CDR2 LQKENI come from the germline V gene. This CDR3 is built from 13 residues. V was trimmed by 3 bases and J by 0 bases, leaving 5 bases between them. CDR3 nucleotides: TGTGCCAGCTCACCTGGATTGAACACTGAAGCTTTCTTT. This gives the protein CASSPGLNTEAFF.

V gene TRBV4-2 combines with J gene TRBJ2-1; the match to TRBD2 covers 10 bases. The length of the CDR3 is 15 residues. V lost 1 base, J lost 8 bases, and 5 bases stayed unmatched. From germline, CDR1 is LGHNA and CDR2 YNFKEQ. This CDR3 is CASSQVASGSDEQFF. CDR3 in DNA: TGTGCCAGCAGCCAAGTAGCTAGCGGGAGCGATGAGCAGTTCTTC.

This clone was detected only once. The chain carries TRBV19 and TRBJ2-7, with TRBD2 identical over 13 bases. The CDR3 extends over 16 amino acids. Germline-derived CDR1 and CDR2 are LNHDA and SQIVND (reference sequence). Trimming cost V 5 bases and J 7 bases; bases outside gene matches: 11. DNA for the CDR3: TGTGCCAGTAGTCCCTTGAGGACTAGCGGGAGTAGTGAGCAGTACTTC. As protein: CASSPLRTSGSSEQYF.

This sequence joins TRBV28 and TRBJ1-2, with D possibly matching TRBD1 (5 bases). This CDR3 comprises 14 residues. The V gene's germline CDR1 is MDHEN and CDR2 SYDVKM. Trimming took 6 bases from V and 6 from J, leaving 17 bases between them. Here the CDR3 DNA reads TGTGCCAGCAGAGCCGCCCAGGGTTCGGATGGCTACACCTTC. Amino acid sequence: CASRAAQGSDGYTF.

This clone was found a few times. The chain is built from TRBV7-9 and TRBJ2-5; D gene uncertain. V lost 4 bases and J lost 1, with 10 bases in between. Per germline, CDR1 SEHNR and CDR2 FQNEAQ (reference sequence). The CDR3 spans 14 residues. The CDR3 loop reads CASSSHGSQETQYF. The CDR3 DNA reads as TGTGCCAGCAGCTCGCATGGATCCCAAGAGACCCAGTACTTC.

The rearrangement links TRBV6-5 to TRBJ2-7; tentative D call: TRBD2 (5 bases). The ends were cut back, 2 bases at V and 1 base at J, with 9 bases in the middle. Per the germline V gene, CDR1 is MNHEY and CDR2 is SVGAGI. The CDR3 is 14 amino acids. The CDR3 region is CASSYRAGSYEQYF. The CDR3 region has the DNA TGTGCCAGCAGTTACAGGGCGGGTTCCTACGAGCAGTACTTC.

This chain links TRBV7-9 with TRBJ2-3; 12 nucleotides match TRBD2. The junction had 6 bases not matched to a gene; V was cut back by 1 base and J by 4 bases. Germline-derived CDR1 and CDR2 are SEHNR and FQNEAQ (reference sequence). This CDR3 has 17 amino acids. In DNA form, the CDR3 reads TGTGCCAGCAGCTTAGGTCGGCTAGCGGGGGGGGCAGATACGCAGTATTTT. The encoded protein is CASSLGRLAGGADTQYF.

The chain combines TRBV10-3 with TRBJ2-2; 7 bases agree with TRBD1. This CDR3 region has 16 residues. J gave up 4 bases and V 3 bases, and 8 bases lay outside the gene matches. The germline V gene encodes CDR1 ENHRY and CDR2 SYGVKD. This chain's CDR3 is CAISDYTRGRTGELFF. In DNA form, the CDR3 reads TGTGCCATCAGTGATTATACGAGGGGGCGCACCGGGGAGCTGTTTTTT.

The V call is TRBV2, the J call TRBJ1-1; no clear D. This CDR3 region has 13 residues. V lost 7 bases and J 0 bases, leaving 9 bases between the germline ends. Germline values: CDR1 SNHLY, CDR2 FYNNEI. Here the CDR3 DNA reads TGTGCCAGCATGCGGAGCTTGAACACTGAAGCTTTCTTT. This codes for CASMRSLNTEAFF.

This clone was counted only a few times. This chain uses TRBV6-1 with TRBJ1-2; D call uncertain. This CDR3 comprises 15 residues. The V gene lost 5 bases and the J gene lost 2 bases, with 15 bases spanning the gap. Germline lookup yields CDR1 MNHNS and CDR2 SASEGT. CDR3 in amino acids: CASSPRPGGNYGYTF. CDR3 DNA sequence: TGTGCCAGCAGTCCACGGCCCGGAGGGAACTATGGCTACACCTTC.

By share, this clone ranks as medium-sized (0.01 to 0.1%). The rearrangement links TRBV6-4 to TRBJ2-1; 9 nucleotides agree with TRBD2. CDR1 is MRHNA, CDR2 SNTAGT, per germline. The CDR3 is 16 residues long. After removal of 1 base from V and 10 bases from J, the junction contained 11 bases not matched to a gene. CDR3 coding DNA: TGTGCCAGCAGTGACTTGGCGGGGGGGCACCTGGAGGAGCAGTTCTTC. Amino acid sequence: CASSDLAGGHLEEQFF.

The chain employs TRBV5-1 and TRBJ1-2; D possibly corresponds to TRBD1 (5 bases). The CDR3 is made up of 14 amino acids. With 0 bases removed from V and 8 bases from J, the gap between germline ends came to 14 bases. Germline CDR1 and CDR2: SGHRS and YFSETQ. This chain's CDR3 is CASSLGGLDRGYTF. Written as DNA, the CDR3 is TGCGCCAGCAGCTTGGGGGGCCTGGATCGCGGCTACACCTTC.

The chain couples TRBV15 to TRBJ2-5; 9 positions agree with TRBD1. Trimming at V came to 9 bases and at J to 4 bases, leaving 6 bases not matched to a gene. The V gene's germline CDR1 is LNHNV and CDR2 YYDKDF (reference sequence). The CDR3 has 13 amino acids. As DNA, the CDR3 is TGTGCCACAGCGACAGGGGGTGGAGAGACCCAGTACTTC. This sequence encodes CATATGGGETQYF.

The rearrangement uses TRBV7-8 and TRBJ1-5, with D hard to call. Germline loops: CDR1 SGHVS, CDR2 FQNEAQ. The V gene lost 3 bases and the J gene lost 0 bases, with 9 bases spanning the gap. The CDR3 has 15 residues. The CDR3 is CASSLGRSSNQPQHF. The CDR3 coding sequence is TGTGCCAGCAGCTTGGGAAGGAGTAGCAATCAGCCCCAGCATTTT.

The V call is TRBV7-2, the J call TRBJ2-5; D gene uncertain. Looked up from germline, CDR1 is SGHTA and CDR2 is FQGNSA. Trimming left V 1 base short and J 5 bases short, with 11 bases between. The length of the CDR3 is 14 residues. The CDR3 here is CASSLVLAGETQYF. The CDR3 DNA reads as TGTGCCAGCAGCTTAGTCTTGGCTGGGGAGACCCAGTACTTC.

The chain recombines TRBV11-3 with TRBJ2-1; a possible D gene is TRBD2 (6 bases). The ends were cut back, 0 bases at V and 0 bases at J, with 9 bases in the middle. The CDR3 length is 16 residues. Germline-derived CDR1 and CDR2 are SGHNT and YENEEA. The CDR3 is CASSLDGDSSYNEQFF. The DNA for the CDR3 is TGTGCCAGCAGCTTAGACGGGGACTCCTCCTACAATGAGCAGTTCTTC.